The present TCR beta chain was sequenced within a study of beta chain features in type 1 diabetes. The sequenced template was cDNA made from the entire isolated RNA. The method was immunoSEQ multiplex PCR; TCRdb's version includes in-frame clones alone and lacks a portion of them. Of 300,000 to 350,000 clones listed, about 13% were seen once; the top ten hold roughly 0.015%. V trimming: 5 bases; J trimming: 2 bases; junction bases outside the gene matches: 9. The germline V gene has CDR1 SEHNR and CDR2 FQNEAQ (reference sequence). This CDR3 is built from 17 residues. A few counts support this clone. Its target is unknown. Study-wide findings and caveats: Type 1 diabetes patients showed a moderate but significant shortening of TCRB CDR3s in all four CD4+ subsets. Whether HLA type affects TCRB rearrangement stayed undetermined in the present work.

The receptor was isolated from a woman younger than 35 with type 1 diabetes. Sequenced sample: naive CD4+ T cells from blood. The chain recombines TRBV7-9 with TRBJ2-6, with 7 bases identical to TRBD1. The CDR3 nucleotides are TGTGCCAGCAGCGATCTTACAGGGGCTCCTGGGGCCAACGTCCTGACTTTC. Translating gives CASSDLTGAPGANVLTF.